These T cell receptor beta chains were read from a single sample in a study of T cells after yellow fever vaccination. TCRdb reprocessed the 5' RACE reads via MiXCR and lists one record per CDR3 protein. The sample holds around 340,000 distinct CDR3 sequences, approximately 13% seen once. The sequencing used CD4+ T cells sorted from PBMCs, collected 15 days after the yellow fever booster vaccination. These receptors were taken from a man aged 18-30 years who received the YFV17D yellow fever vaccine. CDR3s include the opening cysteine and the closing phenylalanine or tryptophan. D genes are given only for firm matches. Rows may omit the clone size; those that give it use once, few, many or a size class.

v_call	d_call	j_call	clone_size	cdr3_nt	cdr3_aa
TRBV5-1	NA	TRBJ1-6	few	TGCGCCAGCAGGCCCGGGACGGAGTATTCACCCCTCCACTTT	CASRPGTEYSPLHF
TRBV9	NA	TRBJ2-4	NA	TGTGCCAGCAGCCGGAGCGGGTATAAAAACATTCAGTACTTC	CASSRSGYKNIQYF
TRBV6-2/TRBV6-3	NA	TRBJ2-6	NA	TGTGCCAGCAGTTCCGACTGGAGCTCTGGGGCCAACGTCCTGACTTTC	CASSSDWSSGANVLTF
TRBV7-9	NA	TRBJ1-3	NA	TGTGCCAGCAGCTTCCATGCCCAGGCAGAGATATATTTT	CASSFHAQAEIYF
TRBV7-9	TRBD1	TRBJ2-3	NA	TGTGCCAGCAGCCTGGGACAGGTAATTGGAGATACGCAGTATTTT	CASSLGQVIGDTQYF
TRBV20-1	NA	TRBJ1-3	many	TGCAGACCGTTAAACACCATATATTTT	CRPLNTIYF
TRBV6-2/TRBV6-3	NA	TRBJ2-7	few	TGTGCCAGCAGTTACGGCAGAAACTACGAGCAGTACTTC	CASSYGRNYEQYF
TRBV4-3	NA	TRBJ2-5	few	TGCGCCAGCAGCCAAGAGTACGGCGTAAGGGGATCGTATGAGACCCAGTACTTC	CASSQEYGVRGSYETQYF
TRBV30	NA	TRBJ1-1	few	TGTGCCTGGAGTGTTCCGGGGTACACTGAAGCTTTCTTT	CAWSVPGYTEAFF
TRBV6-5	NA	TRBJ2-1	NA	TGTGCCAGCACACATTACAATGAGCAGTTCTTC	CASTHYNEQFF
TRBV20-1	NA	TRBJ2-7	few	TGCAGTGCTAGAGATGCGGCGGGGGCGACCTACGAGCAGTACTTC	CSARDAAGATYEQYF
TRBV24-1	TRBD2	TRBJ2-1	many	TGTGCCACCAGTGATTACAGCGGGGGGTCCCCCGAGCAGTTCTTC	CATSDYSGGSPEQFF
TRBV25-1	TRBD2	TRBJ2-3	NA	TGTGCCAGCAGTGATCCCCGGGAGGCAGATACGCAGTATTTT	CASSDPREADTQYF
TRBV4-2	TRBD1	TRBJ2-7	NA	TGTGCCAGCAGCCAGTCCGGGACAGCCTCCTACGAGCAGTACTTC	CASSQSGTASYEQYF
TRBV6-2/TRBV6-3	NA	TRBJ2-5	few	TGTGCCAGCAGTTACGACACGGTAAAGACCCAGTACTTC	CASSYDTVKTQYF
TRBV6-5	NA	TRBJ1-5	many	TGTGCCAGCAGTTACTCCCCCGCCGGACCTAATCAGCCCCAGCATTTT	CASSYSPAGPNQPQHF
TRBV6-2/TRBV6-3	NA	TRBJ1-1	few	TGTGCCAGCAGCGATGGACAGTCGAACACTGAAGCTTTCTTT	CASSDGQSNTEAFF
TRBV10-3	NA	TRBJ1-2	NA	TGTGCCATCAGTGCTTTCAATCCGACCTATGGCTACACCTTC	CAISAFNPTYGYTF
TRBV7-9	NA	TRBJ2-1	few	TGTGCCAGCAGCTTACTGTCCGGGTTTGAGGAGCAGTTCTTC	CASSLLSGFEEQFF
TRBV6-5	NA	TRBJ1-4	few	TGTGCCAGCAGTTACTCCGGGACACACTTTGAAAAACTGTTTTTT	CASSYSGTHFEKLFF
TRBV15	NA	TRBJ1-6	many	TGTGCCACCAGCAGAGAAGCGGATTCACCCCTCCACTTT	CATSREADSPLHF
TRBV7-8	TRBD1	TRBJ2-2	NA	TGTGCCAGCAGCTTACGACCATGGACAGGGGATCTCTTTACCGGGGAGCTGTTTTTT	CASSLRPWTGDLFTGELFF